This TCR beta chain derives from a study of CD8 T cells in Susac syndrome. When the RNA was reverse transcribed, random hexamers were used with an input of roughly 0.5 to 1 ug. The amplification used immunoSEQ multiplex PCR on TCR beta CDR3; it spanned 54 Vbeta and 13 Jbeta. TCRdb used MiXCR to reprocess the immunoSEQ multiplex PCR reads, holding one entry per CDR3 protein. The sample yields around 190,000 distinct CDR3 sequences, over 85% seen once. TEMRA cells were enriched by FACS, while CD8+ and CD4+ T cells were obtained through a negative isolation that was performed magnetically. This clonotype was seen a handful of times. This CDR3 is built from 14 residues. V trimming: 3 bases; J trimming: 3 bases; junction bases outside the gene matches: 2. Germline-derived CDR1 and CDR2 are SGHDN and FVKESK.

Material for sequencing was CD4+ T cells from PBMCs. V gene TRBV14 combines with J gene TRBJ1-1; 9 bases fit TRBD1. The receptor's source is a human donor in good health. CDR3 DNA: TGTGCCAGCAGCCAGAGGACAGGGGACACTGAAGCTTTCTTT. This sequence encodes CASSQRTGDTEAFF.